The T cell receptor (beta chain) described here comes from a study of T cells in Graves' hyperthyroidism and ophthalmopathy. This clonotype was detected many times. Using RNA transcripts as the source, TCR beta CDR3 regions were amplified. The primer set for the first-round RT-PCR of the TCR CDR3 was HTBI. MiXCR was run by TCRdb on the multiplex PCR reads, yielding one entry per CDR3 protein. This table has roughly 180,000 distinct CDR3 sequences, 8% to 9.5% appearing once. This CDR3 comprises 16 residues. Unmatched junction bases numbered 8, after V lost 4 bases and J lost 3 bases. CDR1 is WNHNN and CDR2 is SYGVQD in the germline V gene (reference sequence).

The sample comprised blood. The rearrangement uses TRBV10-1 and TRBJ2-5; TRBD2 matches at 10 bases. The sequence came from a woman younger than 35 with Graves' hyperthyroidism that later progressed to Graves' ophthalmopathy. In DNA, the CDR3 is TGCGCCAGCAGTGGGATACCCGGACTAGCGGAAGAGACCCAGTACTTC. Protein sequence: CASSGIPGLAEETQYF.